This T cell receptor (beta chain) was found in a study of siplizumab effects on memory and regulatory T cells. Whole-study results and caveats: Naive T cells apparently outstripped memory cells in diversity and seemed major alloresponse contributors. The study found that mappable alloreactive CD4+ clones averaged around 69% Treg-derived with siplizumab and roughly 30% in controls.

The CDR3 consists of 16 residues. Trimming stripped 0 bases from V and 0 bases from J, with 9 bases between. Germline-derived CDR1 and CDR2 are SGHAT and FQNNGV. The assay looked at some 96,000 TCR templates in each sample. Repertoires were generated with immunoSEQ multiplex PCR, while TCRdb's copy carries only in-frame clones and drops some. The sample lists about 110,000 clones, roughly 92% occurring once. With respect to this clone: Its antigen is unknown.

Source material: CD4+ T cells sorted from blood. The chain recombines TRBV11-2 with TRBJ1-5, with TRBD1 as a possible D gene (6 bases). This clonotype was sampled from a human donor in good health. CDR3: CASSLDGRGSNQPQHF. The DNA of the CDR3 is TGTGCCAGCAGCTTAGATGGCAGGGGTAGCAATCAGCCCCAGCATTTT.